Presented here are 23 T cell receptor beta chains from one specimen sequenced in a study of T cell responses to AZD1222 COVID-19 vaccine. Repertoires were generated with immunoSEQ multiplex PCR, while TCRdb's copy carries only in-frame clones and drops some. The data contain 140,000 to 150,000 clones, over 85% of them singletons. The sequencing here drew on peripheral blood, taken on day 0 of AZD1222 vaccination. The receptors here all came from an adult in good health.

The chain carries TRBV6-5 and TRBJ1-6; D gene ambiguous. From germline, CDR1 is MNHEY and CDR2 SVGAGI. The CDR3 is 14 amino acids. Between the trimmed V and J ends, which lost 7 bases and 6 bases, there was a span of 13 bases. DNA for the CDR3: TGTGCCAGCAACCGGAGCGGGAGTAATTCACCCCTCCACTTT. Translated, it gives CASNRSGSNSPLHF.

CDR3 nucleotides: TGTGCCAGCAGCCCTCCGGGACTAGCGGGAGGTGGAGAGCAGTACTTC. This gives the protein CASSPPGLAGGGEQYF. The chain uses TRBV3-1 (or the pseudogene TRBV3-2) and TRBJ2-7, with 15 bases identical to TRBD2. V lost 4 bases and J lost 7; bases outside the gene matches: 8. The CDR3 has 16 residues. The V gene's germline CDR1 is LGHDT and CDR2 YNNKEL (reference sequence).

This clone has only a few counts. This chain connects TRBV7-9 to TRBJ1-2; D gene unclear. The CDR3 consists of 12 residues. The V and J ends lost 3 bases and 6 bases respectively, with 8 bases between them. Germline V gene sequence: CDR1 SEHNR, CDR2 FQNEAQ (reference sequence). The CDR3 reads CASSFWVNGYTF. The DNA of the CDR3 is TGTGCCAGCAGCTTTTGGGTAAATGGCTACACCTTC.

This chain connects TRBV28 to TRBJ1-6, with TRBD1 identical over 7 bases. The germline gives CDR1 MDHEN, CDR2 SYDVKM. This CDR3 spans 13 amino acids. J lost 8 bases, V lost 6 bases, and 4 bases had no gene match. The CDR3 protein is CASRSGTDSPLHF. The CDR3 DNA is TGTGCCAGCAGATCTGGGACAGATTCACCCCTCCACTTT.

A single count supports this clone. The genes are TRBV2 and TRBJ1-2; maybe TRBD1 (5 bases). Germline CDR1 and CDR2: SNHLY and FYNNEI. V lost 1 base and J lost 4, with 13 bases in between. This CDR3 comprises 15 residues. CDR3 DNA: TGTGCCAGCAGTGAAGGTCCAGGGTTGGGCTATGGCTACACCTTC. Translation gives CASSEGPGLGYGYTF. Full variable domain (missing parts from reference TRBV2 and TRBJ1-2): EPEVTQTPSHQVTQMGQEVILRCVPISNHLYFYWYRQILGQKVEFLVSFYNNEISEKSEIFDDQFSVERPDGSNFTLKIRSTKLEDSAMYFCASSEGPGLGYGYTFGSGTRLTVV.

The CDR3 loop is CASSFRQGNTEAFF. CDR3 sequence (DNA): TGTGCCAGCAGTTTCAGACAGGGGAACACTGAAGCTTTCTTT. This sequence joins TRBV6-5 and TRBJ1-1; 7 bases align to TRBD1. Germline V CDR1 and CDR2: MNHEY, SVGAGI. There are 14 residues in the CDR3. The ends lost 4 bases at V and 1 base at J; junction bases unmatched: 3.

A single count supports this clone. V gene TRBV28 combines with J gene TRBJ1-2; possible D gene TRBD1, 5 bases. V shed 8 bases and J shed 4 bases, with 23 bases lying between them. The CDR3 runs 16 residues. Germline assignment: CDR1 MDHEN and CDR2 SYDVKM. The CDR3 DNA sequence: TGTGCCAGCTACCCCTGGGGGGTTCCCTATGTCTATGGCTACACCTTC. Protein product: CASYPWGVPYVYGYTF.

A single count supports this clone. The rearrangement links TRBV6-5 to TRBJ2-7; D is perhaps TRBD1 (5 bases). The CDR3 totals 14 residues. The ends were cut back, 0 bases at V and 4 bases at J, with 10 bases in the middle. CDR1 and CDR2 from the germline V gene are MNHEY and SVGAGI. For the CDR3, the DNA is TGTGCCAGCAGTTACTCGGCGACAGAATACGAGCAGTACTTC. Translated: CASSYSATEYEQYF.

V and J are TRBV9 and TRBJ2-7; 9 nucleotides match TRBD1. There are 14 residues in the CDR3. CDR1 is SGDLS, CDR2 YYNGEE, per germline. After removal of 3 bases from V and 3 bases from J, the junction contained 4 bases not matched to a gene. The chain's CDR3 is CASSAWGQGYEQYF. The CDR3 DNA reads TGTGCCAGCAGCGCCTGGGGACAGGGCTACGAGCAGTACTTC.

The rearrangement links TRBV7-2 to TRBJ1-1; D uncertain. The V end was cut by 0 bases, the J end by 10 bases, with 9 bases between. CDR1 SGHTA and CDR2 FQGNSA come from the germline V gene. The CDR3 covers 12 residues. This chain's CDR3 is CASSLAPTGAFF. CDR3 nucleotides: TGTGCCAGCAGCTTAGCTCCAACCGGAGCTTTCTTT.

The chain employs TRBV30 and TRBJ1-4; possibly TRBD1 for D (5 bases). Germline-derived CDR1 and CDR2 are GTSNPN and SVGIG (reference sequence). The CDR3 extends over 14 amino acids. V lost 4 bases to trimming and J lost 7 bases, with 16 bases between them. This CDR3 is CAWTEGLLSEKLFF. The DNA of the CDR3 is TGTGCCTGGACAGAGGGACTTTTAAGTGAAAAACTGTTTTTT. The full variable domain, its missing parts supplied by reference TRBV30 and TRBJ1-4, is SQTIHQWPATLVQPVGSPLSLECTVEGTSNPNLYWYRQAAGRGLQLLFYSVGIGQISSEVPQNLSASRPQDRQFILSSKKLLLSDSGFYLCAWTEGLLSEKLFFGSGTQLSVL.

This chain connects TRBV12-5 to TRBJ2-3, with a weak D call TRBD2 (6 bases). CDR1 is LGHNT, CDR2 FRNRAP, per germline. The ends were cut back, 7 bases at V and 3 bases at J, with 11 bases in the middle. The CDR3 sequence is 13 residues long. CDR3 in amino acids: CASEGAGTDTQYF. The CDR3, as DNA: TGTGCTAGTGAAGGGGCGGGGACAGATACGCAGTATTTT.

The rearrangement joins TRBV4-1 to TRBJ1-2; D is unclear. Germline values: CDR1 MGHRA, CDR2 YSYEKL. The V end lost 1 base, the J end lost 6 bases, and 21 bases lay between the germline ends. The CDR3 length is 17 residues. The CDR3 here is CASSQGRPFRQVDGYTF. The CDR3 nucleotides are TGCGCCAGCAGCCAAGGGCGGCCTTTTAGACAAGTAGATGGCTACACCTTC.

This sequence joins TRBV3-1 (or the pseudogene TRBV3-2) and TRBJ2-1, with 7 bases matching TRBD1. Germline CDR1 LGHDT, CDR2 YNNKEL (reference sequence). V trimming: 3 bases; J trimming: 7 bases; junction bases outside the gene matches: 0. CDR3 size: 12 residues. The CDR3 protein is CASSQTGNEQFF. CDR3 bases: TGTGCCAGCAGCCAGACAGGGAATGAGCAGTTCTTC.

The V call is TRBV2, the J call TRBJ1-5, with unresolved D. This CDR3 is built from 10 residues. Germline V gives CDR1 SNHLY, CDR2 FYNNEI. V was clipped by 8 bases and J by 2 bases, with 1 base between them. The CDR3 region has the DNA TGTGCCAGCGGCAATCAGCCCCAGCATTTT. Translated: CASGNQPQHF. Using reference TRBV2 and TRBJ1-5 for the parts outside the CDR3, the full variable domain is EPEVTQTPSHQVTQMGQEVILRCVPISNHLYFYWYRQILGQKVEFLVSFYNNEISEKSEIFDDQFSVERPDGSNFTLKIRSTKLEDSAMYFCASGNQPQHFGDGTRLSIL.

This chain connects TRBV5-5 to TRBJ2-1; 9 bases map to TRBD1. Germline V gene lookup returns CDR1 SGHKS and CDR2 YYEKEE (reference sequence). This CDR3 contains 15 residues. With V trimmed by 4 bases and J by 1 base, 3 bases remained unmatched. The CDR3 nucleotides read TGTGCCAGCAGCCGGACAGGGGAATCCTACAATGAGCAGTTCTTC. Translating it yields CASSRTGESYNEQFF.

The J gene is TRBJ1-5, the V gene TRBV2; weak D call: TRBD1 (6 bases). Germline V gene data show CDR1 as SNHLY and CDR2 as FYNNEI. The V end was cut by 7 bases, the J end by 2 bases, with 9 bases between. CDR3 length: 13 residues. CDR3 region: CASTGTRNQPQHF. The DNA for the CDR3 is TGTGCCAGCACCGGGACACGCAATCAGCCCCAGCATTTT.

The genes are TRBV2 and TRBJ1-5; D possibly corresponds to TRBD1 (5 bases). The ends were cut back, 4 bases at V and 6 bases at J, with 13 bases in the middle. The CDR3 is 14 residues long. Germline V CDR1 and CDR2: SNHLY, FYNNEI. Here the CDR3 reads CASSGQGKSQPQHF. CDR3 nucleotides: TGTGCCAGCAGTGGGCAGGGAAAGAGTCAGCCCCAGCATTTT.

V usage is TRBV10-3 and J usage is TRBJ2-3; 12 bases align to TRBD2. CDR1 and CDR2 from the germline V gene are ENHRY and SYGVKD. This CDR3 is built from 15 residues. V lost 2 bases, J lost 9 bases, and 6 bases stayed unmatched. Written as DNA, the CDR3 is TGTGCCATCAGTGAGAAACTAGCGGGAGGCGAAACGCAGTATTTT. It translates to CAISEKLAGGETQYF.

This chain joins TRBV2 and TRBJ2-3, with no clear D. The germline gives CDR1 SNHLY, CDR2 FYNNEI. CDR3 size: 16 residues. V dropped 10 bases and J dropped 4 bases, with 24 bases sitting between them. The CDR3 DNA reads TGTGCCAACCAACCGGAGCTGAGATTGGTCGCAGATACGCAGTATTTT. Translating gives CANQPELRLVADTQYF.

The V gene is TRBV15, the J gene TRBJ2-6; D is unclear. The CDR3 has 14 amino acids. Trimming pared 8 bases from V and 0 bases from J, leaving 8 bases between. Germline CDR1 reads LNHNV; CDR2 reads YYDKDF (reference sequence). This CDR3 is CATAVASGANVLTF. Here the CDR3 DNA reads TGTGCCACCGCAGTTGCCTCTGGGGCCAACGTCCTGACTTTC.

The CDR3 sequence is CASSLQGLVTGELFF. The CDR3 DNA is TGTGCCAGCAGCTTACAGGGACTGGTTACCGGGGAGCTGTTTTTT. The rearrangement joins TRBV7-2 to TRBJ2-2, with D maybe TRBD2 (6 bases). V was cut by 2 bases and J by 5 bases, with 12 bases left in between. CDR1 and CDR2 from the germline V gene are SGHTA and FQGNSA. This CDR3 has 15 residues.

The V gene is TRBV28, the J gene TRBJ2-1; the D is unclear. Trimming removed 7 bases at V and 3 bases at J, with 10 bases between. The CDR3 runs 13 residues. CDR1 and CDR2 from the germline V gene are MDHEN and SYDVKM. CDR3 loop: CASTVRNYNEQFF. DNA for the CDR3: TGTGCCAGCACGGTTCGGAACTACAATGAGCAGTTCTTC.